This T cell receptor beta chain was identified in a study of human T cells and chemical hapten exposure. Study context: Patch testing placed 0.01% DPC on the upper back, with readings at 6 days.

The CDR3 runs 16 residues. In germline, CDR1 is LGHDT, CDR2 YNNKEL (reference sequence). V shed 0 bases and J shed 1 base, with 11 bases lying between them. Noted time point: pre-sensitization, week 0. Treatment in this sample: therapeutic diphenylcyclopropenone sensitization with weekly scalp DPC. Using its own MiXCR run on the RACE reads, TCRdb lists one record per CDR3 protein. The table shows under 100,000 distinct CDR3 sequences, with about 9% occurring only once. The source material was whole blood, sampled in connection with sensitization to the hapten diphenylcyclopropenone (DPC). The V gene is TRBV3-1, the J gene TRBJ2-3, with D perhaps matching TRBD1 (6 bases). This receptor was identified in a man aged 40-55 years with alopecia areata. Some clones in this sample may be carry-over from other donors' samples. Here the CDR3 reads CASSQDGTFGTDTQYF. CDR3 nucleotide sequence: TGTGCCAGCAGCCAAGATGGGACATTCGGCACAGATACGCAGTATTTT.